These 22 T cell receptor beta chains were sequenced from one sample in a study of blood T cell repertoires in COVID-19. Produced via immunoSEQ multiplex PCR; TCRdb's table is partial and in-frame only. The sample contains about 160,000 clones, 85% to 90% of which appear only once. Sequencing was carried out using peripheral blood. All receptors derive from a man in his fifties or sixties with active or convalescent COVID-19.

The gene calls are TRBV5-4 and TRBJ2-5; 8 bases map to TRBD1. The CDR3 is 15 residues long. After removal of 4 bases from V and 3 bases from J, the junction contained 8 bases not matched to a gene. CDR1 is SGHNT, CDR2 YYREEE, per germline (reference sequence). The CDR3 region has the DNA TGTGCCAGCAGCCCCGTCGGACAGGGAGAAGAGACCCAGTACTTC. Amino acids: CASSPVGQGEETQYF.

The rearrangement links TRBV11-3 to TRBJ2-7; possible D gene TRBD1, 5 bases. CDR3 length: 14 amino acids. Germline V gene data show CDR1 as SGHNT and CDR2 as YENEEA. Trimming shortened V by 2 bases and J by 3 bases, and 11 bases separated the two germline ends. This CDR3 is CASSLMDTNYEQYF. The CDR3 nucleotides are TGTGCCAGCAGCTTAATGGACACCAACTACGAGCAGTACTTC. Full variable domain (rest looked up from reference TRBV11-3 and TRBJ2-7): EAGVVQSPRYKIIEKKQPVAFWCNPISGHNTLYWYLQNLGQGPELLIRYENEEAVDDSQLPKDRFSAERLKGVDSTLKIQPAELGDSAVYLCASSLMDTNYEQYFGPGTRLTVT.

This clone was picked up a small number of times. This chain links TRBV5-1 with TRBJ1-3, with a tentative D call TRBD1 (5 bases). Germline V gene data show CDR1 as SGHRS and CDR2 as YFSETQ. V was cut by 5 bases and J by 4 bases, with 13 bases left in between. The CDR3 runs to 14 residues. The CDR3 nucleotides read TGCGCCAGCAGGACAGCTCTGGGAGGAAACACCATATATTTT. It encodes CASRTALGGNTIYF. Drawing the rest from reference TRBV5-1 and TRBJ1-3, the complete variable domain is KAGVTQTPRYLIKTRGQQVTLSCSPISGHRSVSWYQQTPGQGLQFLFEYFSETQRNKGNFPGRFSGRQFSNSRSEMNVSTLELGDSALYLCASRTALGGNTIYFGEGSWLTVV.

The chain employs TRBV10-3 and TRBJ1-6, with 10 bases fitting TRBD1. Unmatched junction bases numbered 3, after V lost 2 bases and J lost 8 bases. Germline lookup yields CDR1 ENHRY and CDR2 SYGVKD. The CDR3 is 15 amino acids. DNA of the CDR3: TGTGCCATCAGTGAGCCCGGGACAGGGGATTCACCCCTCCACTTT. This translates into CAISEPGTGDSPLHF.

This clone was seen once. V is TRBV7-9 and J is TRBJ2-2; D gene uncertain. Germline lookup yields CDR1 SEHNR and CDR2 FQNEAQ (reference sequence). This CDR3 has 13 residues. Trimming pared 5 bases from V and 6 bases from J, leaving 10 bases between. This chain's CDR3 is CASSAQSAGELFF. CDR3 bases: TGTGCCAGCAGCGCACAGTCGGCCGGGGAGCTGTTTTTT.

This rearrangement joins TRBV5-1 to TRBJ2-3; maybe TRBD2 (6 bases). V dropped 0 bases and J dropped 1 base, with 9 bases sitting between them. In germline, CDR1 is SGHRS, CDR2 YFSETQ. The CDR3 has 15 amino acids. As DNA, the CDR3 is TGCGCCAGCAGCTTGGGGGGACTCGGCACAGATACGCAGTATTTT. It specifies CASSLGGLGTDTQYF.

The chain joins TRBV25-1 to TRBJ1-4, with 7 positions matching TRBD1. From germline, CDR1 is MGHDK and CDR2 SYGVNS. This CDR3 has 15 amino acids. Trimming cost V 4 bases and J 10 bases; bases outside gene matches: 12. CDR3 sequence (DNA): TGTGCCAGCAGTGCTCGTGGCAGGGGGGTCGGAAAACTGTTTTTT. Its protein is CASSARGRGVGKLFF.

This clone was counted a single time. This rearrangement joins TRBV5-4 to TRBJ2-7, with a possible D match to TRBD1 (7 bases). Per germline, CDR1 SGHNT and CDR2 YYREEE (reference sequence). The CDR3 covers 17 residues. The ends were cut back, 2 bases at V and 6 bases at J, with 24 bases in the middle. The CDR3 sequence is CASSFLGGAGGVTEQYF. Here the CDR3 DNA reads TGTGCCAGCAGCTTCCTGGGCGGGGCAGGGGGAGTCACCGAGCAGTACTTC.

The chain links TRBV29-1 to TRBJ1-3; a possible D gene is TRBD1 (5 bases). Trimming stripped 3 bases from V and 8 bases from J, with 17 bases between. Germline V gene data show CDR1 as SQVTM and CDR2 as ANQGSEA. The CDR3 is 14 amino acids. The chain's CDR3 is CSVDGGAGRDTIYF. CDR3 in DNA: TGCAGCGTTGATGGTGGGGCAGGGAGGGACACCATATATTTT.

The chain uses TRBV28 and TRBJ1-1; D possibly corresponds to TRBD1 (5 bases). V was clipped by 4 bases and J by 1 base, with 16 bases between them. CDR3 length: 16 residues. Germline CDR1 and CDR2: MDHEN and SYDVKM. CDR3 amino acids: CASSSRGRQKNTEAFF. The CDR3 DNA is TGTGCCAGCAGTTCCAGAGGTAGACAGAAGAACACTGAAGCTTTCTTT.

The sample holds one count of this clone. V usage is TRBV6-2 or TRBV6-3 and J usage is TRBJ1-5, with 11 bases fitting TRBD1. Germline-derived CDR1 and CDR2 are MNHEY and SVGEGT. V was clipped by 2 bases and J by 3 bases; unmatched bases: 3. The CDR3 loop spans 16 amino acids. CDR3 sequence: CASSYRTGGFNQPQHF. In DNA, the CDR3 is TGTGCCAGCAGTTACCGGACAGGGGGCTTCAATCAGCCCCAGCATTTT.

A word on this clone: The sample has other DNA sequences that encode this CDR3 too. The chain joins TRBV27 to TRBJ1-1; 7 bases agree with TRBD1. V trimming: 4 bases; J trimming: 4 bases; junction bases outside the gene matches: 3. The germline V gene encodes CDR1 MNHEY and CDR2 SMNVEV (reference sequence). The CDR3 is 13 amino acids. In DNA, the CDR3 is TGTGCCAGCAGTTCCTCAGGGGGCACTGAAGCTTTCTTT. Translated: CASSSSGGTEAFF.

V is TRBV4-2 and J is TRBJ1-2, with a tentative D call TRBD1 (5 bases). V was pared by 6 bases and J by 3 bases, with 11 bases between. Germline CDR1 and CDR2: LGHNA and YNFKEQ. The CDR3 covers 13 residues. CDR3 in DNA: TGTGCCAGCAGGAGTCAGGGTGACTATGGCTACACCTTC. The encoded protein is CASRSQGDYGYTF.

CDR3 amino acids: CAISGRLAADYEQYF. As DNA, the CDR3 is TGTGCCATCAGTGGAAGACTAGCGGCGGACTACGAGCAGTACTTC. V gene TRBV10-3 combines with J gene TRBJ2-7, with 9 bases aligning to TRBD2. Germline V gene sequence: CDR1 ENHRY, CDR2 SYGVKD. Trimming removed 4 bases from V and 3 bases from J; junction bases left unmatched: 7. CDR3 length: 15 amino acids.

The chain is built from TRBV20-1 and TRBJ2-7; 8 bases agree with TRBD1. Germline V CDR1 and CDR2: DFQATT, SNEGSKA (reference sequence). This CDR3 is built from 16 residues. V lost 3 bases and J lost 2; bases outside the gene matches: 12. The CDR3 DNA is TGCAGTGCTAGTCGATTACCGGGACAGGCAGCCTACGAGCAGTACTTC. Its protein product is CSASRLPGQAAYEQYF.

The chain uses TRBV7-9 and TRBJ2-7; 7 bases line up with TRBD2. The length of the CDR3 is 15 residues. Germline lookup yields CDR1 SEHNR and CDR2 FQNEAQ (reference sequence). The V gene end was trimmed by 1 base and the J gene end by 0 bases; junction bases not matched to a gene: 3. The CDR3, as DNA: TGTGCCAGCAGCTTAGTCCAGCGGGACTCCTACGAGCAGTACTTC. Translating gives CASSLVQRDSYEQYF.

Remarks on this clone: One end of the junction is discordant with germline, which a read error may explain. The gene calls are TRBV30 and TRBJ1-2; D gene uncertain. CDR1 is GTSNPN, CDR2 SVGIG, per germline (reference sequence). The CDR3 loop spans 11 amino acids. CDR3 amino acids: CAWSVKTRQDF. CDR3 nucleotides: TGTGCCTGGAGTGTAAAGACGAGGCAAGACTTC.

A note on this clone: Germline is not matched at one junction end, which may reflect a read error. The chain employs TRBV9 and TRBJ2-1; 11 bases agree with TRBD2. There are 14 residues in the CDR3. Germline CDR1 is SGDLS and CDR2 is YYNGEE. The CDR3: CASSSGLAGGPRVF. As DNA, the CDR3 is TGTGCCAGCAGCTCCGGGCTAGCGGGGGGCCCAAGGGTCTTC.

This clone occurred once. At the DNA level, this CDR3 is encoded by other sequences in the same sample as well. CDR3 in DNA: TGTGCCAGCAGCTCAGACAGGGGTTCCTACAATGAGCAGTTCTTC. Protein product: CASSSDRGSYNEQFF. V and J are TRBV7-3 and TRBJ2-1, with 8 bases identical to TRBD1. The CDR3 sequence is 15 residues long. CDR1 is SGHTA and CDR2 is FQGTGA in the germline V gene. V shed 4 bases, J shed 1 base, and the junction held 3 bases outside the gene matches.

This sequence joins TRBV30 and TRBJ2-5, with 7 positions matching TRBD2. V lost 7 bases, J lost 1 base, and 15 bases stayed unmatched. This CDR3 has 16 amino acids. CDR1 is GTSNPN and CDR2 is SVGIG in the germline V gene (reference sequence). The CDR3 spells CASYGGVHKSQETQYF. CDR3 nucleotide sequence: TGTGCCTCCTATGGGGGGGTCCACAAATCCCAAGAGACCCAGTACTTC.

This clone appeared a few times. The CDR3 reads CASSYFGDEQYF. The CDR3 bases are TGTGCCAGCAGTTACTTCGGTGACGAGCAGTACTTC. The V gene is TRBV6-2 or TRBV6-3, the J gene TRBJ2-7, with D hard to call. Trimming removed 1 base at V and 5 bases at J, with 6 bases between. Germline V gene lookup returns CDR1 MNHEY and CDR2 SVGEGT. The CDR3 loop spans 12 amino acids.

This clone was detected once. The chain uses TRBV28 and TRBJ2-7, with D tentatively TRBD1 (6 bases). The CDR3 has 14 amino acids. The ends were cut back, 2 bases at V and 0 bases at J, with 8 bases in the middle. Germline V lookup: CDR1 MDHEN, CDR2 SYDVKM. CDR3 sequence (DNA): TGTGCCAGCAGTTTACCGGGACACTCCTACGAGCAGTACTTC. Protein sequence: CASSLPGHSYEQYF.